These 11 T cell receptor beta chains came from one sample sequenced in a study of Ad26.COV2.S vaccination and SARS-CoV-2 variants. Regarding treatment: some 20 received Ad26.COV2.S at low or high dose, single or two shots; about five received placebo; per-sample allocation not given. Repertoires come from day 63 after the first vaccine or placebo injection. Here immunoSEQ multiplex PCR was the method, and the copy in TCRdb shows in-frame clones only, minus some. The data hold about 350,000 clones, with 70% to 90% observed a single time. The sample here was peripheral blood, taken in a trial of Ad26.COV2.S vaccine versus placebo. The receptors were sampled from a person aged 18 to 65 who received the Ad26.COV2.S COVID-19 vaccine or a placebo.

The chain combines TRBV5-6 with TRBJ1-5; 7 bases line up with TRBD1. V was pared by 1 base and J by 6 bases, with 10 bases of the junction left unmatched. CDR1 SGHDT and CDR2 YYEEEE come from the germline V gene. CDR3 length: 16 residues. The CDR3 loop is CASSLRGTAYIQPQHF. The CDR3 region has the DNA TGTGCCAGCAGCTTGAGGGGGACAGCCTATATTCAGCCCCAGCATTTT. Full variable domain (missing parts from reference TRBV5-6 and TRBJ1-5): DAGVTQSPTHLIKTRGQQVTLRCSPKSGHDTVSWYQQALGQGPQFIFQYYEEEERQRGNFPDRFSGHQFPNYSSELNVNALLLGDSALYLCASSLRGTAYIQPQHFGDGTRLSIL.

The sample holds many counts of this clone. In the same sample, other DNA sequences code for this CDR3. The J gene is TRBJ1-5, the V gene TRBV24-1; no clear D gene. Trimming took 4 bases from V and 0 from J, leaving 6 bases between them. The CDR3 loop spans 14 amino acids. Looked up from germline, CDR1 is KGHDR and CDR2 is SFDVKD. CDR3 bases: TGTGCCACCAGTGAAGGCAGTAGCAATCAGCCCCAGCATTTT. This sequence encodes CATSEGSSNQPQHF.

V usage is TRBV9 and J usage is TRBJ2-1, with D tentatively TRBD2 (6 bases). The CDR3 is made up of 17 amino acids. Germline V gene lookup returns CDR1 SGDLS and CDR2 YYNGEE. The germline V and J ends were trimmed by 4 bases and 0 bases, with 17 bases remaining between them. The CDR3: CASSRGSNSNSYNEQFF. CDR3 DNA: TGTGCCAGCAGCCGGGGGTCTAACTCAAACTCCTACAATGAGCAGTTCTTC.

The genes are TRBV6-5 and TRBJ1-4; D gene unclear. This CDR3 spans 16 amino acids. The germline gives CDR1 MNHEY, CDR2 SVGAGI. Trimming left V 0 bases short and J 5 bases short, with 13 bases between. The CDR3 sequence: CASSYSFAGLNEKLFF. In nucleotides, the CDR3 is TGTGCCAGCAGTTACTCGTTTGCGGGTTTAAATGAAAAACTGTTTTTT.

V is TRBV4-2 and J is TRBJ2-2, with D tentatively TRBD1 or TRBD2 (5 bases each). The germline CDR1 and CDR2 sequences are LGHNA and YNFKEQ. Deletions cut 2 bases from V and 5 bases from J, with 15 bases between. This CDR3 is built from 16 residues. The CDR3 protein is CASSQLAGFSTGELFF. The CDR3 DNA is TGTGCCAGCAGCCAACTAGCAGGGTTTAGTACCGGGGAGCTGTTTTTT.

The chain uses TRBV19 and TRBJ1-1; D is undetermined. The germline V gene has CDR1 LNHDA and CDR2 SQIVND (reference sequence). V was pared by 4 bases and J by 5 bases, with 11 bases between. CDR3 length equals 13 residues. The CDR3 DNA reads TGTGCCAGTAGTACCTCCACATCTACTGAAGCTTTCTTT. It is translated as CASSTSTSTEAFF.

The chain employs TRBV5-1 and TRBJ2-7, with D perhaps TRBD2 (5 bases). Germline V CDR1 and CDR2: SGHRS, YFSETQ. The CDR3 runs 16 residues. The germline V and J ends were trimmed by 0 bases and 4 bases, with 17 bases remaining between them. This CDR3 is CASSLAPLLAGYEQYF. CDR3 nucleotide sequence: TGCGCCAGCAGCTTGGCCCCACTCCTAGCTGGTTACGAGCAGTACTTC.

Written as DNA, the CDR3 is TGTGCCAGCAGTGAGAGACTAGCGGGGCGCGGGACCCAGTACTTC. Protein product: CASSERLAGRGTQYF. The chain carries TRBV6-1 and TRBJ2-5; 11 nucleotides match TRBD2. V shed 3 bases, J shed 7 bases, and the junction held 7 bases outside the gene matches. CDR1 is MNHNS and CDR2 is SASEGT in the germline V gene. The CDR3 covers 15 residues.

The chain uses TRBV28 and TRBJ1-3, with D perhaps matching TRBD1 (5 bases). With 7 bases removed from V and 0 bases from J, the gap between germline ends came to 16 bases. This CDR3 has 16 amino acids. CDR1 is MDHEN, CDR2 SYDVKM, per germline. CDR3 in amino acids: CASNGGALLSGNTIYF. Written as DNA, the CDR3 is TGTGCCAGCAATGGCGGGGCACTCCTCTCTGGAAACACCATATATTTT.

The V call is TRBV10-2, the J call TRBJ1-2; D ambiguous. CDR1 and CDR2 (germline): WSHSY, SAAADI. This CDR3 contains 15 residues. The V gene lost 0 bases and the J gene lost 2 bases, with 10 bases spanning the gap. CDR3 coding DNA: TGCGCCAGCAGTGAGTCGAGGCGGGTAAACTATGGCTACACCTTC. It encodes CASSESRRVNYGYTF.

V gene TRBV21-1 combines with J gene TRBJ2-7; the table's D call, TRBD2, was not checked against the DNA. TRBV21-1 is flagged as a pseudogene. The CDR3 covers 14 residues. The CDR3 nucleotides are TGTGCCAGCACCGCCCCGGAACTAGGATACGAGCAGTACTTC. It is translated as CASTAPELGYEQYF.